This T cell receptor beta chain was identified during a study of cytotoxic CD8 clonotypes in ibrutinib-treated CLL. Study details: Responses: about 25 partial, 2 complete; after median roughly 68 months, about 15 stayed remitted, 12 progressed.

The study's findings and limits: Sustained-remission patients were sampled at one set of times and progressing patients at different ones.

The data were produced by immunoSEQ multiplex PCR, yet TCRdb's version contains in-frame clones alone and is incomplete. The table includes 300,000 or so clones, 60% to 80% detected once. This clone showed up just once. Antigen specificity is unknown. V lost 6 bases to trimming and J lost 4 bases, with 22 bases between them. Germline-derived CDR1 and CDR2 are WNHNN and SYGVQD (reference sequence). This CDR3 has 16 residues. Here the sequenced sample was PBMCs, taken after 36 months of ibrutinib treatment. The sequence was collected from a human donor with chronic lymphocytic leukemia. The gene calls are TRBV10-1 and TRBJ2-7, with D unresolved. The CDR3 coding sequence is TGCGCCAGCAGCCCTCCCCCCGCCAGTAATTCTTACGAGCAGTACTTC. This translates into CASSPPPASNSYEQYF.